What follows are 17 T cell receptor beta chains derived from one specimen sequenced in a study of T cell responses to AZD1222 COVID-19 vaccine. The method was immunoSEQ multiplex PCR; TCRdb's version includes in-frame clones alone and lacks a portion of them. This table holds some 110,000 clones, about 90% found once. Specimen: peripheral blood, collected on day 0 of AZD1222 vaccination. These receptors were obtained from an adult in good health.

V is TRBV6-5 and J is TRBJ1-2, with D perhaps TRBD1 (6 bases). V lost 6 bases to trimming and J lost 4 bases, with 12 bases between them. The length of the CDR3 is 13 residues. Germline CDR1 MNHEY, CDR2 SVGAGI. The CDR3: CASRGGGSYGYTF. CDR3 nucleotide sequence: TGTGCCAGCAGGGGAGGGGGTAGCTATGGCTACACCTTC.

This clone was observed a handful of times. The CDR3 region has the DNA TGTGCCAGCAGTTACCCGAAACAGCCTAACTATGGCTACACCTTC. Translating it yields CASSYPKQPNYGYTF. The V and J genes are TRBV6-7 and TRBJ1-2; D gene unclear. TRBV6-7 is labeled an ORF, and its function is uncertain. This CDR3 comprises 15 residues. Deletions cut 2 bases from V and 0 bases from J, with 10 bases between.

The chain combines TRBV19 with TRBJ2-3; D uncertain. The CDR3 contains 17 residues. CDR1 LNHDA and CDR2 SQIVND come from the germline V gene (reference sequence). The ends were cut back, 5 bases at V and 2 bases at J, with 20 bases in the middle. Written as DNA, the CDR3 is TGTGCCAGTAGTGCTCCTTCGGGCCGACCAAACACAGATACGCAGTATTTT. Protein: CASSAPSGRPNTDTQYF.

This chain connects TRBV2 to TRBJ1-1; tentatively, D is TRBD1 (6 bases). This CDR3 has 14 residues. Germline V lookup: CDR1 SNHLY, CDR2 FYNNEI. The V end lost 5 bases, the J end lost 7 bases, and 17 bases lay between the germline ends. The CDR3 spells CASSTGTLGLEAFF. CDR3 sequence (DNA): TGTGCCAGCAGTACCGGGACACTTGGCCTTGAAGCTTTCTTT.

This clone appeared once. This chain links TRBV6-1 with TRBJ2-7, with no clear D. This CDR3 has 16 amino acids. Trimming took off 3 bases at V and 0 bases at J, with 15 bases between the two ends. CDR1 is MNHNS, CDR2 SASEGT, per germline. The CDR3 nucleotides read TGTGCCAGCAGTGATAACTACGAAGATGTCTCCTACGAGCAGTACTTC. Translation: CASSDNYEDVSYEQYF.

The chain employs TRBV7-2 and TRBJ2-7, with D tentatively TRBD2 (6 bases). The V and J ends lost 1 base and 6 bases respectively, with 16 bases between them. CDR3 length equals 15 residues. Germline V gives CDR1 SGHTA, CDR2 FQGNSA. This CDR3 reads CASSLEGTYQREQYF. Written as DNA, the CDR3 is TGTGCCAGCAGCTTAGAGGGGACTTACCAACGCGAGCAGTACTTC.

The chain uses TRBV28 and TRBJ2-7, with a weak D call TRBD1 (9 bases). This CDR3 has 15 amino acids. The germline V gene encodes CDR1 MDHEN and CDR2 SYDVKM. V lost 3 bases to trimming and J lost 7 bases, with 19 bases between them. The CDR3 nucleotides read TGTGCCAGCAGTTTTGCCGGGACAGGGACTAGGGAGCAGTACTTC. This translates into CASSFAGTGTREQYF.

This clone appeared once. The genes are TRBV12-3 or TRBV12-4 and TRBJ1-5; a possible D gene is TRBD1 (5 bases). The CDR3 is 13 residues long. V was clipped by 2 bases and J by 5 bases, with 7 bases between them. Here the CDR3 reads CASSLWGDQPQHF. CDR3 DNA: TGTGCCAGCAGTTTATGGGGGGATCAGCCCCAGCATTTT.

This chain connects TRBV2 to TRBJ2-3, with D possibly matching TRBD2 (5 bases). Trimming pared 5 bases from V and 15 bases from J, leaving 21 bases between. The CDR3 is made up of 13 amino acids. Germline V gene lookup returns CDR1 SNHLY and CDR2 FYNNEI. The CDR3 sequence is CASSSYRSEPGYF. DNA for the CDR3: TGTGCCAGCAGTTCATATAGGTCTGAACCGGGATATTTT.

The chain uses TRBV4-1 and TRBJ1-1; D possibly corresponds to TRBD1 (6 bases). Germline V lookup: CDR1 MGHRA, CDR2 YSYEKL. The length of the CDR3 is 15 residues. Trimming shortened V by 0 bases and J by 5 bases, and 13 bases separated the two germline ends. The CDR3 protein is CASSQDSGAGTEAFF. The CDR3 DNA is TGCGCCAGCAGCCAAGATTCGGGGGCTGGGACTGAAGCTTTCTTT.

This chain connects TRBV28 to TRBJ1-6, with 7 bases that match TRBD1. There are 15 residues in the CDR3. CDR1 and CDR2 (germline): MDHEN, SYDVKM. Trimming removed 4 bases from V and 13 bases from J; junction bases left unmatched: 13. The CDR3 here is CASSSARGRIGPLHF. DNA of the CDR3: TGTGCCAGCAGTTCTGCTAGGGGGCGAATAGGCCCCCTCCACTTT.

This clone was seen only once. The chain has TRBV7-2 and TRBJ1-5; 8 bases agree with TRBD1. The CDR3 has 14 amino acids. CDR1 and CDR2 (germline): SGHTA, FQGNSA. Losses at the gene ends were 3 bases for V and 7 bases for J; bases not matched to a gene: 5. CDR3 in DNA: TGTGCCAGCAGCTTGGGACAGGCGGGACAGCCCCAGCATTTT. Translating it yields CASSLGQAGQPQHF.

The CDR3 spells CASSARGGSAGNTIYF. The CDR3 bases are TGTGCCAGCAGTGCGAGAGGGGGATCTGCCGGAAACACCATATATTTT. The chain combines TRBV6-2 or TRBV6-3 with TRBJ1-3, with a weak D call TRBD1 (6 bases). With 5 bases removed from V and 4 bases from J, the gap between germline ends came to 18 bases. Germline V CDR1 and CDR2: MNHEY, SVGEGT. CDR3 length: 16 residues.

The chain carries TRBV6-5 and TRBJ2-2; possibly TRBD1 for D (5 bases). V was shortened by 2 bases and J by 4 bases, with 14 bases between the two germline ends. The length of the CDR3 is 16 residues. Germline CDR1 reads MNHEY; CDR2 reads SVGAGI. The CDR3 sequence: CASSYTLLQVTGELFF. For the CDR3, the DNA is TGTGCCAGCAGTTACACCCTACTACAGGTCACCGGGGAGCTGTTTTTT.

This clone was counted a single time. The chain employs TRBV6-5 and TRBJ2-3, with D unclear. CDR1 is MNHEY, CDR2 SVGAGI, per germline. This CDR3 is 12 amino acids long. The ends were cut back, 10 bases at V and 5 bases at J, with 13 bases in the middle. The CDR3 here is CATPGSIDTQYF. The DNA for the CDR3 is TGTGCCACCCCCGGCTCAATAGATACGCAGTATTTT.

The V gene is TRBV30, the J gene TRBJ1-1; D not certain. The CDR3 runs to 15 residues. Between the trimmed V and J ends, which lost 0 bases and 4 bases, there was a span of 15 bases. The germline V gene has CDR1 GTSNPN and CDR2 SVGIG (reference sequence). The CDR3 DNA reads TGTGCCTGGAGTGTACTTCGGACCTTAGCCACTGAAGCTTTCTTT. Translating gives CAWSVLRTLATEAFF. Full variable domain (remainder filled in from reference TRBV30 and TRBJ1-1): SQTIHQWPATLVQPVGSPLSLECTVEGTSNPNLYWYRQAAGRGLQLLFYSVGIGQISSEVPQNLSASRPQDRQFILSSKKLLLSDSGFYLCAWSVLRTLATEAFFGQGTRLTVV.

The V gene is TRBV28, the J gene TRBJ1-3; a weak D match, TRBD1 (5 bases). Trimming removed 3 bases from V and 3 bases from J, with 9 bases in between. Germline CDR1 is MDHEN and CDR2 is SYDVKM. CDR3 size: 14 residues. The DNA of the CDR3 is TGTGCCAGCAGTTTCCCGCAGGGTGGAAACACCATATATTTT. This gives the protein CASSFPQGGNTIYF.